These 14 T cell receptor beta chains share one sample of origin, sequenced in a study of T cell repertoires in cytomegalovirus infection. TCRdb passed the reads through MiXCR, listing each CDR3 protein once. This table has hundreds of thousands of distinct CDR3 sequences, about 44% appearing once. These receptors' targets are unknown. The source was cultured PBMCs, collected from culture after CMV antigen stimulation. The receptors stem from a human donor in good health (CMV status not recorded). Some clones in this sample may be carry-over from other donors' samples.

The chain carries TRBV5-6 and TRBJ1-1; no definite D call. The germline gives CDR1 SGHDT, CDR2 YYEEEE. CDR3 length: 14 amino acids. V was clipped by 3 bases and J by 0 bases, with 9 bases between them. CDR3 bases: TGTGCCAGCAGCTGGGCCCTTCTGAACACTGAAGCTTTCTTT. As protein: CASSWALLNTEAFF. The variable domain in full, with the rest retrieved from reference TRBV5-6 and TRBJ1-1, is DAGVTQSPTHLIKTRGQQVTLRCSPKSGHDTVSWYQQALGQGPQFIFQYYEEEERQRGNFPDRFSGHQFPNYSSELNVNALLLGDSALYLCASSWALLNTEAFFGQGTRLTVV.

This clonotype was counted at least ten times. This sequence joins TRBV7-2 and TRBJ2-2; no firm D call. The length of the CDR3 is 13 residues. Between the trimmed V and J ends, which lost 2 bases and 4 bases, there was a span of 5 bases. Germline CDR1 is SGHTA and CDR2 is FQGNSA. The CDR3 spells CASSLTLTGELFF. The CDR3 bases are TGTGCCAGCAGCTTAACCCTCACCGGGGAGCTGTTTTTT.

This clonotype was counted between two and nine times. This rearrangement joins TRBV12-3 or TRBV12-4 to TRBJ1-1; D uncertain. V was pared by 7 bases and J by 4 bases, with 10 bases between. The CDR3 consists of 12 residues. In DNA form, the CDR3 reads TGTGCCAGCACTTCCCCCGGCACTGAAGCTTTCTTT. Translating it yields CASTSPGTEAFF.

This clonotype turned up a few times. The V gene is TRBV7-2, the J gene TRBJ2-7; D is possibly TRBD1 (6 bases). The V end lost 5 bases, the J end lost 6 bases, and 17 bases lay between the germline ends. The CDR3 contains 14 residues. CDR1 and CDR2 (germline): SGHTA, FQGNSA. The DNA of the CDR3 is TGTGCCAGCAGCCAGGGCACCCAGGGGATCGAGCAGTACTTC. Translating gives CASSQGTQGIEQYF. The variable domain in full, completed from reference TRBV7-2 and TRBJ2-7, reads GAGVSQSPSNKVTEKGKDVELRCDPISGHTALYWYRQSLGQGLEFLIYFQGNSAPDKSGLPSDRFSAERTGGSVSTLTIQRTQQEDSAVYLCASSQGTQGIEQYFGPGTRLTVT.

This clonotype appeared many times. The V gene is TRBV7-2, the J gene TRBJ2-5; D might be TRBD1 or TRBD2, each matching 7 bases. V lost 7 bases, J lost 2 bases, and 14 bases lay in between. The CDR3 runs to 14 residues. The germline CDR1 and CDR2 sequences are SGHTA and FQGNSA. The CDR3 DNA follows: TGTGCCAGCACCCAGGGGGGGTCGCAAGAGACCCAGTACTTC. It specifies CASTQGGSQETQYF.

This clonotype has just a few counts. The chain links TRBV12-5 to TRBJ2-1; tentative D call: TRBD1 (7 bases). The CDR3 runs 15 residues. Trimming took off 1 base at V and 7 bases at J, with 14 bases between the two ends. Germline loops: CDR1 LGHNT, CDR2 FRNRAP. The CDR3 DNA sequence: TGTGCTAGTGGTTTGGGGGACCCAGGGGGGAATGAGCAGTTCTTC. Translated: CASGLGDPGGNEQFF.

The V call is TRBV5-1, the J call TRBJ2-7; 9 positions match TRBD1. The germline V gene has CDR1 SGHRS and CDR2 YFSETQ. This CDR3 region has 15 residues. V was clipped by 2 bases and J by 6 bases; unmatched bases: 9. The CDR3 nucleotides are TGCGCCAGCAGCTTAATTCCGGGACAGGGTGCCGAGCAGTACTTC. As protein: CASSLIPGQGAEQYF.

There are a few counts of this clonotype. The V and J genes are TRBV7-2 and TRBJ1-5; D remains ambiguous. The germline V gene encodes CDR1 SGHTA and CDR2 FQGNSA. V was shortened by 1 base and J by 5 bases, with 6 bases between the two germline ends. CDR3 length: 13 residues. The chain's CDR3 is CASSLVEYQPQHF. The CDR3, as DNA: TGTGCCAGCAGCTTAGTGGAGTATCAGCCCCAGCATTTT.

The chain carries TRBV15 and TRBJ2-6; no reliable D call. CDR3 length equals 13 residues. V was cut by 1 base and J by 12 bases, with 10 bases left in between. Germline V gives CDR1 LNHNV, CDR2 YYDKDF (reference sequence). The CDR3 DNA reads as TGTGCCACCAGCAGAGTGTCTACCTCCGTCCTGACTTTC. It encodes CATSRVSTSVLTF.

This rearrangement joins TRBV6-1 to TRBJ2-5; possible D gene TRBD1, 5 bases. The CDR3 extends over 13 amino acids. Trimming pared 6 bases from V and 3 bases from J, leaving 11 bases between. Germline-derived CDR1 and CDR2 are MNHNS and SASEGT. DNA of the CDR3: TGTGCCAGCAGAAGGGGTGTGGAAGAGACCCAGTACTTC. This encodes CASRRGVEETQYF.

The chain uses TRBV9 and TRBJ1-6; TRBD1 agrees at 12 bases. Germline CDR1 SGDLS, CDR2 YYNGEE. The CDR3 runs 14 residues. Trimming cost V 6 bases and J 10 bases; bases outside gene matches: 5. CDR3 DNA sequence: TGTGCCAGCAACTCCGGGACAGGGGGCTCACCCCTCCACTTT. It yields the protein CASNSGTGGSPLHF.

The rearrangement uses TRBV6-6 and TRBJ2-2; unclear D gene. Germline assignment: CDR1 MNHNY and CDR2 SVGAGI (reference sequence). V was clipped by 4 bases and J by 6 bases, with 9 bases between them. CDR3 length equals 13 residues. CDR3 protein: CASSFILAGELFF. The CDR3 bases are TGTGCCAGCAGTTTTATCCTTGCCGGGGAGCTGTTTTTT.

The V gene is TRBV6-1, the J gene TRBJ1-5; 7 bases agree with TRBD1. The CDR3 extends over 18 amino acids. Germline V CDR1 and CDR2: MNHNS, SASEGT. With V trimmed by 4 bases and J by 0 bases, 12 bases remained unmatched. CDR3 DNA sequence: TGTGCCAGCAGTGTATGGTCCGGGACAGAGCATAGCAATCAGCCCCAGCATTTT. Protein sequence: CASSVWSGTEHSNQPQHF.

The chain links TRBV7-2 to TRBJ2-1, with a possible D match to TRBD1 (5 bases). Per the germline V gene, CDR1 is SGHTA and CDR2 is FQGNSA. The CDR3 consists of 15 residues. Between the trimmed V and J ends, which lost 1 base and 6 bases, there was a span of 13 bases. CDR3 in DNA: TGTGCCAGCAGCTTAGTTGGCAGGGCCGTCAATGAGCAGTTCTTC. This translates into CASSLVGRAVNEQFF.